The source of this TCR beta chain is a study of monozygotic twins with inflammatory bowel disease. The V gene's germline CDR1 is MNHEY and CDR2 SMNVEV (reference sequence). This CDR3 is built from 14 residues. Template switching introduced UMIs that contain a 6-nucleotide sample barcode. Each CDR3 protein gets one entry in TCRdb, which reprocessed the 5' RACE reads and gives no DNA. The sample spans 300,000 to 400,000 distinct CDR3 sequences; the ten largest clones claim over 2%. The receptor was derived from a human donor with ulcerative colitis or Crohn's disease, or a healthy co-twin of an affected twin (not recorded which). The sample was blood. The genes are TRBV27 and TRBJ1-2; the D call of TRBD1 rests on TCRdb alone, since no DNA is present to check it. CDR3 sequence: CASSLYQGNYGYTF.